The source of this TCR beta chain is a study of shared clonotypes between healthy human individuals. General study findings and limits: A reduction in generation probabilities was seen for non-shared clonotypes relative to those shared by all four donors. The sharing of 4% to 5.5% of naive CD4 clonotypes was seen across a handful of donors.

Points on this clone: The antigen is unknown.

In the naive CD8 group, cells lacked CD45RO and were positively selected for CCR7, so terminally differentiated effector memory CD45RA+ cells were left out. Genomic DNA (from each subset) was split evenly across several immunoSEQ plates. Replicate PCRs from sorted subsets contained roughly 200 ng DNA, which is around 30,000 T cell genomes. Generated by immunoSEQ multiplex PCR, the TCRdb table keeps only in-frame clones and is missing some. Among more than 2 million clones listed, just under 95% were seen once. V was cut by 2 bases and J by 3 bases, with 14 bases left in between. Germline V CDR1 and CDR2: LGHNA, YSLEER. The CDR3 covers 15 residues.

The sequence was collected from a man aged 18 to 30 in good health. The sequencing input was naive CD8+ T cells sorted from blood. The V call is TRBV4-3, the J call TRBJ2-7, with a tentative D call TRBD1 (5 bases). CDR3 loop: CASSQLAGLDYEQYF. DNA of the CDR3: TGCGCCAGCAGCCAACTCGCAGGGCTGGACTACGAGCAGTACTTC.